Listed below are T cell receptor beta chains from one sample, sequenced in a study of OX40 agonist ivuxolimab in advanced cancers. Assay used: immunoSEQ multiplex PCR; TCRdb lists only in-frame clones, some missing. The sample has approximately 66,000 clones, about 91% seen once. Sequences were derived from CD4+ or CD8+ T cells sorted from blood, sampled in a trial of the OX40 agonist ivuxolimab. Source of these receptors: an adult with an advanced solid tumor such as melanoma, head and neck, liver or kidney cancer. CDR3s include the opening cysteine and the closing phenylalanine or tryptophan. Fields, in order: clone size, V gene, D gene, J gene, CDR3 DNA, CDR3 protein. A D gene is named only where the DNA matches it firmly. Clone size is not always given. Where it is, it says once, few, many or a class for expanded clones.

-	TRBV7-6	-	TRBJ2-3	TGTGCCAGCAGCTTAAATAATGGGGGACCCACAGATACGCAGTATTTT	CASSLNNGGPTDTQYF
-	TRBV2	-	TRBJ2-2	TGTGCCAGCAGACTGACATCGAACACCGGGGAGCTGTTTTTT	CASRLTSNTGELFF
-	TRBV10-3	-	TRBJ1-2	TGTGCCATCAGTGATCAATCAGGGAACTATGGCTACACCTTC	CAISDQSGNYGYTF
-	TRBV7-2	TRBD2	TRBJ2-1	TGTGCCAGCAGCTTAGTGGGACTAGGGTACAATGAGCAGTTCTTC	CASSLVGLGYNEQFF
-	TRBV2	-	TRBJ2-5	TGTGCCAGCACTCAGGGGGGCCAACGCCAAGAGACCCAGTACTTC	CASTQGGQRQETQYF
-	TRBV6-5	-	TRBJ1-5	TGTGCCAGCAGTTACGGATATAGCAATCAGCCCCAGCATTTT	CASSYGYSNQPQHF
-	TRBV5-6	-	TRBJ1-6	TGTGCCAGCAGCCGCGCGGGCGGAAACTATAATTCACCCCTCCACTTT	CASSRAGGNYNSPLHF
-	TRBV30	-	TRBJ1-6	TGTGCCTGCAATGGGGTCAGGAATTCACCCCTCCACTTT	CACNGVRNSPLHF
-	TRBV5-1	TRBD1	TRBJ2-1	TGCGCCAGCAGCTGGGGGGACAGGGGGCACCATGAGCAGTTCTTC	CASSWGDRGHHEQFF
-	TRBV6-6	-	TRBJ2-7	TGTGCCAGCAGAGCCGGGATTACTGACGAGCAGTACTTC	CASRAGITDEQYF
-	TRBV27	-	TRBJ1-2	TGTGCCAGCAGTTTCCCCGGGTCAGAAGGCTACACCTTC	CASSFPGSEGYTF
-	TRBV5-4	-	TRBJ1-2	TGTGCCAGCAGCTTGACAGGATCCTATGGCTACACCTTC	CASSLTGSYGYTF
-	TRBV10-3	-	TRBJ2-5	TGTGCCATCAATGGTGGAGACCAAGAGACCCAGTACTTC	CAINGGDQETQYF
-	TRBV19	-	TRBJ1-2	TGTGCCAGTAGTATAGATGCAGGGGTCTATGGCTACACCTTC	CASSIDAGVYGYTF
-	TRBV27	TRBD2	TRBJ2-3	TGTGCCAGCAGTGAGACTAGCGGGCGAAGCACAGATACGCAGTATTTT	CASSETSGRSTDTQYF
-	TRBV18	TRBD2	TRBJ2-7	TGTGCCAGCTCACCTAGGACTAGCGGGGGGTCCCGTTACGAGCAGTACTTC	CASSPRTSGGSRYEQYF
once	TRBV5-1	TRBD2	TRBJ2-3	TGCGCCAGCAGCTTAGGAGTGCGGGGGGGCACAGATACGCAGTATTTT	CASSLGVRGGTDTQYF
-	TRBV7-9	-	TRBJ2-5	TGTGCCAGCAGCTTAGGGGTCGGGGAGACCCAGTACTTC	CASSLGVGETQYF
-	TRBV29-1	TRBD2	TRBJ2-7	TGCAGCGTTGCGAGCGGGGGCCCCGGGGACGAGCAGTACTTC	CSVASGGPGDEQYF
-	TRBV5-1	-	TRBJ2-3	TGCGCCAGCAGCACAGGAGGGGACACAGATACGCAGTATTTT	CASSTGGDTDTQYF
-	TRBV2	TRBD1	TRBJ1-5	TGTGCCAGCAGTGATTTGGGACAGGGAAATCAGCCCCAGCATTTT	CASSDLGQGNQPQHF
-	TRBV7-7	TRBD1	TRBJ2-5	TGTGCCAGCAGCCTACAGGGGGCCGTGGAGACCCAGTACTTC	CASSLQGAVETQYF
-	TRBV6-1	TRBD1	TRBJ1-5	TGTGCCAGCAAGGGACAGGTCTATCAGCCCCAGCATTTT	CASKGQVYQPQHF
-	TRBV11-2	-	TRBJ1-2	TGTGCCAGCAGCTCATTGACGGGTAACTATGGCTACACCTTC	CASSSLTGNYGYTF
-	TRBV15	TRBD2	TRBJ2-3	TGTGCCACCAGCCCAACTAGCGGGGGTTATGATACGCAGTATTTT	CATSPTSGGYDTQYF
-	TRBV2	TRBD1	TRBJ2-2	TGTGCCAGCAGCCCGAGGACAGGGCTGAACACCGGGGAGCTGTTTTTT	CASSPRTGLNTGELFF
-	TRBV19	-	TRBJ2-3	TGTGCCAGTAGTAAATTAGGGGGGGGCGTAGCAGATACGCAGTATTTT	CASSKLGGGVADTQYF
-	TRBV19	TRBD2	TRBJ2-1	TGTGCCAGTACCCTATTCGGCGGGGGGGTTAACAATGAGCAGTTCTTC	CASTLFGGGVNNEQFF
once	TRBV5-6	-	TRBJ1-5	TGTGCCAGCAGCTTGGCCAAAGGACAGTATAGCAATCAGCCCCAGCATTTT	CASSLAKGQYSNQPQHF
-	TRBV7-6	-	TRBJ2-7	TGTGCCAGCAGCCAAACAGCCTACGAGCAGTACTTC	CASSQTAYEQYF
-	TRBV5-1	-	TRBJ2-3	TGCGCCAGCAGCTTGGACCAAGTCACAGATACGCAGTATTTT	CASSLDQVTDTQYF
-	TRBV11-2	-	TRBJ2-7	TGTGCCAGCAGCTTAAGACTTGCGACTTCCTACGAGCAGTACTTC	CASSLRLATSYEQYF
-	TRBV19	-	TRBJ1-2	TGTGCCACCGCCGCAGGGACGTTAGTAGGCTACACCTTC	CATAAGTLVGYTF
-	TRBV7-9	TRBD1	TRBJ1-1	TGTGCCAGCAGCCCGAGCGGGCAGGGGGGTTCGGGGGCTTTCTTT	CASSPSGQGGSGAFF
once	TRBV2	TRBD1	TRBJ1-3	TGTGCCAGCAGTTTGGACAGGATCTCTGGAAACACCATATATTTT	CASSLDRISGNTIYF
-	TRBV5-1	-	TRBJ2-3	TGCGCCAGCAGCTTGGGACAGACTAACAGAACGCAGTATTTT	CASSLGQTNRTQYF
-	TRBV9	TRBD1	TRBJ1-5	TGTGCCAGCAGCGCGACAGGGCTGGTCAATCAGCCCCAGCATTTT	CASSATGLVNQPQHF
-	TRBV5-6	-	TRBJ1-4	TGTGCCAGCAGCTTGACCGGGTATGGTGAAAAACTGTTTTTT	CASSLTGYGEKLFF
-	TRBV7-7	TRBD1	TRBJ2-5	TGTGCCAGCAGCTTTGGACAGGGAGGCGAGACCCAGTACTTC	CASSFGQGGETQYF
-	TRBV19	-	TRBJ2-3	TGTGCCAGTAGTACCACCTTGGGAACAGATACGCAGTATTTT	CASSTTLGTDTQYF
-	TRBV5-4	-	TRBJ2-3	TGTGCCAGCAGCTTGCCCAAGACTGAGGATACGCAGTATTTT	CASSLPKTEDTQYF
-	TRBV4-1	-	TRBJ2-3	TGCGCCAGCAGCCAATTAGGGACAGATACGCAGTATTTT	CASSQLGTDTQYF
-	TRBV19	-	TRBJ2-3	TGTGCCAGTAGTATCGGACAGATTATTAGCACAGATACGCAGTATTTT	CASSIGQIISTDTQYF
-	TRBV7-8	-	TRBJ1-6	TGTGCCAGCAGCTTAGCCGGGGGGGGGATTAGGAGTTCACCCCTCCACTTT	CASSLAGGGIRSSPLHF
-	TRBV5-1	-	TRBJ1-3	TGCGCCAGCAGCTTGGTAGAACAGGCACTGGATCCAACCATATATTTT	CASSLVEQALDPTIYF
-	TRBV6-1	-	TRBJ1-3	TGTGCCAGCAGCCCTAGAGGACTTGGAAACACCATATATTTT	CASSPRGLGNTIYF
-	TRBV6-6	-	TRBJ1-1	TGTGCCAGCAGGCTATTTGTAGGCACTGAAGCTTTCTTT	CASRLFVGTEAFF
-	TRBV7-8	-	TRBJ1-2	TGTGCCAGCAGCCCGGGGGGGGCCTCTATCTATGGCTACACCTTC	CASSPGGASIYGYTF
-	TRBV28	-	TRBJ1-1	TGTGCCAGCAGTTTATTGGGGGGAACCACTGAAGCTTTCTTT	CASSLLGGTTEAFF
once	TRBV6-1	-	TRBJ1-1	TGTGCCAGCAGGCCACAGGTGAACACTGAAGCTTTCTTT	CASRPQVNTEAFF
-	TRBV7-9	TRBD1	TRBJ2-5	TGTGCCAGCAGCCCTGGACAGGGCCAAGAGACCCAGTACTTC	CASSPGQGQETQYF
-	TRBV4-1	-	TRBJ2-3	TGCGCCAGCAGCCAAGTTCATAGCACAGATACGCAGTATTTT	CASSQVHSTDTQYF
-	TRBV2	-	TRBJ1-1	TGTGCCAGCAGTGGGGACACTAACACTGAAGCTTTCTTT	CASSGDTNTEAFF
-	TRBV5-4	TRBD1	TRBJ2-7	TGTGCCAGCAGCTCAACCGGGACAGGGGCCTACGAGCAGTACTTC	CASSSTGTGAYEQYF